The clone carrying this T cell receptor (beta chain) has a handful of counts. Its antigen is currently unknown. This sample is part of a study of blood T cells in healthy people across ages. Overall study context: Through template switching, about one barcoded beta molecule was captured per two T cells, as measured in model experiments. Study findings and constraints: Possibly, changes in expanded clonotypes were confounded because donor CMV status was unknown.

CDR1 is MNHNY, CDR2 SVGAGI, per germline (reference sequence). The CDR3 totals 16 residues. Trimming stripped 2 bases from V and 10 bases from J, with 18 bases between. Through a sample-barcoded 5' primer and a J-beta primer mix, a second PCR was run for about 6 to 11 cycles. MiXCR was run by TCRdb on the 5' RACE reads, yielding one entry per CDR3 protein. Of 550,000 to 600,000 distinct CDR3 sequences listed, about 45% are singletons. The chain links TRBV6-6 to TRBJ1-6; D is ambiguous. Sequencing used blood. This clonotype originated in a man aged 80 or over in good health. DNA for the CDR3: TGTGCCAGCAGTTACCGCTCGAACCGGCGCAACTCACCCCTCCACTTT. Protein: CASSYRSNRRNSPLHF.